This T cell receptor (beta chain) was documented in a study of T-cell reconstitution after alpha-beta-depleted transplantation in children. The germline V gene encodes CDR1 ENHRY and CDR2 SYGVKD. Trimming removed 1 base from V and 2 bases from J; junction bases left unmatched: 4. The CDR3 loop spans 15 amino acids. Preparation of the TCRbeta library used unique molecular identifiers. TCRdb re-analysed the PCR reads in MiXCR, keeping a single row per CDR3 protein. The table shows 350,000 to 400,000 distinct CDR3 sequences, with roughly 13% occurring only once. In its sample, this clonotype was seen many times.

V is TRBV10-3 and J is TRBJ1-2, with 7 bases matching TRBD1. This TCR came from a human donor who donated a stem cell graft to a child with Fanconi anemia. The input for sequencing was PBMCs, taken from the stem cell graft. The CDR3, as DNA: TGTGCCATCAGTGAGTTTCCGGGACAGAACTATGGCTACACCTTC. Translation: CAISEFPGQNYGYTF.